This is a list of T cell receptor beta chains from one sample in a study of blood T cell repertoires in COVID-19. This table comes from immunoSEQ multiplex PCR, and its TCRdb copy is limited to in-frame clones, with some not included. The table lists about 69,000 clones, around 79% of them singletons. The sample comprised peripheral blood. The receptors were sampled from a man between 60 and 70 years old with acute or convalescent COVID-19. Both conserved end residues are part of each CDR3. A D gene is named only where the DNA matches it firmly. The size entry is marked missing in some rows and otherwise reads once, few, many or a size class.

DNA | CDR3 | D | V | size | J
TGTGCCAGCAGCCAAGGGCGGGGGGGCTATCAGCCCCAGCATTTT | CASSQGRGGYQPQHF | . | TRBV3-1/TRBV3-2 | . | TRBJ1-5
TGTGCCACCAGTCCCCCCGAGCGGAACACTGAAGCTTTCTTT | CATSPPERNTEAFF | . | TRBV24-1 | . | TRBJ1-1
TGTGCCAGCACCCTAGCAGTCCCCGGGGAGCTGTTTTTT | CASTLAVPGELFF | . | TRBV6-5 | many | TRBJ2-2
TGTGCCAGTAGTATATACCTAGCGGGGGGGAATGAGCAGTTCTTC | CASSIYLAGGNEQFF | TRBD2 | TRBV19 | . | TRBJ2-1
TGTGCCAGCAGTGAAAGGGGGCCACCGTACGGCGCAACTAATGAAAAACTGTTTTTT | CASSERGPPYGATNEKLFF | TRBD1 | TRBV6-1 | . | TRBJ1-4
TGCGCCAGCAGCCAAGATCCTGGACATCCCGAGGTCGGGGAGCTGTTTTTT | CASSQDPGHPEVGELFF | . | TRBV4-3 | . | TRBJ2-2
TGCGCCAGCAGGACAGGAAAGCTCCAAGAGACCCAGTACTTC | CASRTGKLQETQYF | . | TRBV5-1 | . | TRBJ2-5
TGTGCCAGCAGCCCCCCCCGGGGCCAGGGGCTTGGCTATGGCTACACCTTC | CASSPPRGQGLGYGYTF | . | TRBV7-2 | . | TRBJ1-2
TGTGCCAGTAGTACTCGAAGAGGCGGGACAGCTATGAACACTGAAGCTTTCTTT | CASSTRRGGTAMNTEAFF | TRBD1 | TRBV19 | . | TRBJ1-1
TGTGCCAGCAGCAGCCGGGACAGGAATTCACCCCTCCACTTT | CASSSRDRNSPLHF | TRBD1 | TRBV7-2 | once | TRBJ1-6
TGTGCCAGCTCGCCCGGCCCAGGGGACACTGAAGCTTTCTTT | CASSPGPGDTEAFF | . | TRBV18 | . | TRBJ1-1